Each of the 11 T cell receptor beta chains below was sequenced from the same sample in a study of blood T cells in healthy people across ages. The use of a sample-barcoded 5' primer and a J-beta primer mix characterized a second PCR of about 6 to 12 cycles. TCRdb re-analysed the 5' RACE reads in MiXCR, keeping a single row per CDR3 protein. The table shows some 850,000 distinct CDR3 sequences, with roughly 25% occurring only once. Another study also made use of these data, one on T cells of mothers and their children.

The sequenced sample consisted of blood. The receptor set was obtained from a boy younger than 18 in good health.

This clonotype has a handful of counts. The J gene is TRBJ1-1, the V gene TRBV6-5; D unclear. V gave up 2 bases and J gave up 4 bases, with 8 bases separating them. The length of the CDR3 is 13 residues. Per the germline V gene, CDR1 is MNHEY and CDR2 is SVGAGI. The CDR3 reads CASSYNDFTEAFF. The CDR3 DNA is TGTGCCAGCAGTTACAATGATTTCACTGAAGCTTTCTTT.

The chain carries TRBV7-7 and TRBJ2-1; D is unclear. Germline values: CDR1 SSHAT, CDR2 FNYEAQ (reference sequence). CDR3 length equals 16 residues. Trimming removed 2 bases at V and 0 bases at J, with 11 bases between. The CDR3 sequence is CASSLYPPSSYNEQFF. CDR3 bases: TGTGCCAGCAGCTTATACCCCCCGAGCTCCTACAATGAGCAGTTCTTC. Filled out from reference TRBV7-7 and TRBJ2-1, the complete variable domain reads GAGVSQSPRYKVTKRGQDVTLRCDPISSHATLYWYQQALGQGPEFLTYFNYEAQPDKSGLPSDRFSAERPEGSISTLTIQRTEQRDSAMYRCASSLYPPSSYNEQFFGPGTRLTVL.

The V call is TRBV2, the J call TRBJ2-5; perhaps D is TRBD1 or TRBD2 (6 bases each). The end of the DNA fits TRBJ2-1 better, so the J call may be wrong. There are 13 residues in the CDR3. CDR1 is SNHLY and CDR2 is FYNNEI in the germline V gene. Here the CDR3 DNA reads TGTGCCAGCAGAGGGGGGTTCTACAATGAGCAGTTCTTC. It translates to CASRGGFYNEQFF.

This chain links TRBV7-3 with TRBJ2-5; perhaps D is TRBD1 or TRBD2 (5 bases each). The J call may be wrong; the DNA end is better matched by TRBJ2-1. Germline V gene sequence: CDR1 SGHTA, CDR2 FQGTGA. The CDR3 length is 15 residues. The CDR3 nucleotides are TGTGCCAGCAGCTTTCTTTCCGGGGCCCGCGAAGAGCAGTTCTTC. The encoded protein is CASSFLSGAREEQFF.

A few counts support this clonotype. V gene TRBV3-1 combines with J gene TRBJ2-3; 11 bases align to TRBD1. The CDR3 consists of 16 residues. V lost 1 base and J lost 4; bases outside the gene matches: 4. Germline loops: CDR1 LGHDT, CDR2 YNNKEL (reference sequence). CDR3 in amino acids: CASSQGLGQGADTQYF. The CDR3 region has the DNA TGTGCCAGCAGCCAAGGCCTGGGACAGGGGGCAGATACGCAGTATTTT.

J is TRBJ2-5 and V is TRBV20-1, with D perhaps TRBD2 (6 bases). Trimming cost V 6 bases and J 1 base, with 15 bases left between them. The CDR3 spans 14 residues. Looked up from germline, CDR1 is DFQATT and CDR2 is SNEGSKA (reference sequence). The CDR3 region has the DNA TGCAGTGCCCGACTCGGGACTCCCCAAGAGACCCAGTACTTC. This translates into CSARLGTPQETQYF.

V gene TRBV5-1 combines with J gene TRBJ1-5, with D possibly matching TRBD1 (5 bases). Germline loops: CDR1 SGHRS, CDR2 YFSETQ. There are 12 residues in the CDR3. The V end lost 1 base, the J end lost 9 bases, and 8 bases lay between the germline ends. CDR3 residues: CASSLTGPPQHF. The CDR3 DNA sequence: TGCGCCAGCAGCTTGACAGGCCCGCCCCAGCATTTT. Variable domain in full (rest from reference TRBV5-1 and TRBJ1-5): KAGVTQTPRYLIKTRGQQVTLSCSPISGHRSVSWYQQTPGQGLQFLFEYFSETQRNKGNFPGRFSGRQFSNSRSEMNVSTLELGDSALYLCASSLTGPPQHFGDGTRLSIL.

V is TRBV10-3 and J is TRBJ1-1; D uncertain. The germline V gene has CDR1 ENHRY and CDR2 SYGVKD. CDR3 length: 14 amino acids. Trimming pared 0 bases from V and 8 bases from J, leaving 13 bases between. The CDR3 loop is CAISESSPQFEAFF. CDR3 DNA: TGTGCCATCAGTGAGTCGTCCCCGCAGTTCGAAGCTTTCTTT.

CDR3 loop: CASTQGVGVNTEAFF. The CDR3 DNA reads TGTGCCAGCACGCAGGGGGTAGGGGTGAACACTGAAGCTTTCTTT. This sequence joins TRBV3-1 and TRBJ1-1; 7 bases line up with TRBD1. V shed 7 bases and J 0 bases; nucleotides not matched to a gene: 8. The CDR3 sequence is 15 residues long. The germline CDR1 and CDR2 sequences are LGHDT and YNNKEL (reference sequence). Together with reference TRBV3-1 and TRBJ1-1, the CDR3 gives the full variable domain: DTAVSQTPKYLVTQMGNDKSIKCEQNLGHDTMYWYKQDSKKFLKIMFSYNNKELIINETVPNRFSPKSPDKAHLNLHINSLELGDSAVYFCASTQGVGVNTEAFFGQGTRLTVV.

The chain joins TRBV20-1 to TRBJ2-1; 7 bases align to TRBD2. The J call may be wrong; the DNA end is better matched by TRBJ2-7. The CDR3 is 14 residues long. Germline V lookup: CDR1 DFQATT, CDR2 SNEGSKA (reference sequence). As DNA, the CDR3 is TGCAGTGCTAGTGTCCCGGGGGGCTCCTACGAGCAGTACTTC. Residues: CSASVPGGSYEQYF.

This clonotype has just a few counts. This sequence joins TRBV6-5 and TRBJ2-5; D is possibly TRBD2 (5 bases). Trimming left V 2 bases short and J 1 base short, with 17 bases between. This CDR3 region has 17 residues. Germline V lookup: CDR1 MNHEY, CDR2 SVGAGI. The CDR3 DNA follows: TGTGCCAGCAGTTACAGAGTAAGCGGAGGCGGCCAAGAGACCCAGTACTTC. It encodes CASSYRVSGGGQETQYF.